This T cell receptor beta chain was identified in a study of blood T cell repertoires in COVID-19. Background on the study: The origin of the acute and convalescent COVID-19 samples was the United States, Italy and Spain. Nucleic acid was either cDNA or gDNA, and it came from T cells, B-cell-depleted T cells, or PBMCs.

Here immunoSEQ multiplex PCR was the method, and the copy in TCRdb shows in-frame clones only, minus some. The data contain about 86,000 clones, around four fifths of them singletons. The origin of this receptor is a man aged 70 or older with acute or convalescent COVID-19. Sequenced input: peripheral blood.

The CDR3 here is CASLGPGAYEQYF. CDR3 sequence (DNA): TGTGCCAGCTTAGGCCCAGGGGCCTACGAGCAGTACTTC. The chain uses TRBV28 and TRBJ2-7, with D possibly matching TRBD1 (6 bases). Germline V gene lookup returns CDR1 MDHEN and CDR2 SYDVKM. This CDR3 is 13 amino acids long. V lost 8 bases and J lost 2, with 13 bases in between.